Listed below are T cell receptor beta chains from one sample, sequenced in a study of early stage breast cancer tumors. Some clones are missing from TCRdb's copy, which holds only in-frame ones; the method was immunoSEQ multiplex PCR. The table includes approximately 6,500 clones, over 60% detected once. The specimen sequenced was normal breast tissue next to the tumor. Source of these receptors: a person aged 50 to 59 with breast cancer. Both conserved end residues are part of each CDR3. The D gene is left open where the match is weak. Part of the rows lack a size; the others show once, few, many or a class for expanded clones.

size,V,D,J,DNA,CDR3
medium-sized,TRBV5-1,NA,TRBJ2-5,TGCGCCAGCAGCTTGAATAGCGGCCGCCAAGAGACCCAGTACTTC,CASSLNSGRQETQYF
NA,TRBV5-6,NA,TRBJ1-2,TGTGCCAGCAGCTTCTGGCAGGGCAACTATGGCTACACCTTC,CASSFWQGNYGYTF
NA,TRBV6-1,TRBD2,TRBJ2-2,TGTGCCAGCAGTGTGGGACTAGCGGGCACCGGGGAGCTGTTTTTT,CASSVGLAGTGELFF
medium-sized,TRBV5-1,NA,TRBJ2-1,TGCGCCAGCAGCTTCTCTTCCGGGACCAACTACAATGAGCAGTTCTTC,CASSFSSGTNYNEQFF
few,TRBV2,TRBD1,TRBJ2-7,TGTGCCAGCAGACGAAAACCGGGACAGGTGGAAACCTACGAGCAGTACTTC,CASRRKPGQVETYEQYF
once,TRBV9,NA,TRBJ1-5,TGTGCCAGCAGCCCAGTGGGGGGCCCTCAGCCCCAGCATTTT,CASSPVGGPQPQHF
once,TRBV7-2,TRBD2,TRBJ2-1,TGTGCCAGCAGCCCCTCGTTGCGGGAGGGTCTCTACAATGAGCAGTTCTTC,CASSPSLREGLYNEQFF
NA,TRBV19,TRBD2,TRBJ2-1,TGTGCCAGTAGTGGACTAGCATCGCCTGAGCAGTTCTTC,CASSGLASPEQFF
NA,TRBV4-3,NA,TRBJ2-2,TGCGCCAGCAGCCAATTTTTTTCTCAGACCGGGGAGCTGTTTTTT,CASSQFFSQTGELFF
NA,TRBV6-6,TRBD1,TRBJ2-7,TGTGCCAGCAGAAAGGGGACAGAGCTACAGAACTACGAGCAGTACTTC,CASRKGTELQNYEQYF
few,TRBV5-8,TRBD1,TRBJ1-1,TGTGCCAGCAGCTTGGGTACGACAGGGGTTGAAGCTTTCTTT,CASSLGTTGVEAFF
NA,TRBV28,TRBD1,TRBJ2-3,TGTGCCAGCAGCCTGGGACAGCCAGATACGCAGTATTTT,CASSLGQPDTQYF
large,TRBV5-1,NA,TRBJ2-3,TGCGCCAGCAGCTTGGCCGGAGTTTCAGATACGCAGTATTTT,CASSLAGVSDTQYF
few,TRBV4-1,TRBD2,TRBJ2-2,TGCGCCAGCAGCCCCCCCCGGGGAGGGTTGGGCGGGGAGCTGTTTTTT,CASSPPRGGLGGELFF
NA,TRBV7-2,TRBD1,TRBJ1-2,TGTGCCAGCAGCGTATCAGGGACAGGGTTATATGGCTACACCTTC,CASSVSGTGLYGYTF
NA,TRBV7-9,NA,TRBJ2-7,TGTGCCAGCAGCTTAGGCCGGGTGGATGGCTACGAGCAGTACTTC,CASSLGRVDGYEQYF
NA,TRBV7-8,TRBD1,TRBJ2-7,TGTGCCAGCAGCTCCAGAGACAGGGCCTACGAGCAGTACTTC,CASSSRDRAYEQYF
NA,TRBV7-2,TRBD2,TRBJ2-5,TGTGCCAGCAGCTGGGGTAGCGGGAAGCAAGAGACCCAGTACTTC,CASSWGSGKQETQYF
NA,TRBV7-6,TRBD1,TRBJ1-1,TGTGCCAGCAGCTTAAGGCCCGGGACAGGGAACACTGAAGCTTTCTTT,CASSLRPGTGNTEAFF
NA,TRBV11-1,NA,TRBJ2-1,TGTGCCAGCAGCCCCGTCGCCGGTGAGCAGTTCTTC,CASSPVAGEQFF
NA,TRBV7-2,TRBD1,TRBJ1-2,TGTGCCAGCAGCACTCGACAGGGGGCGCTTTTTTATGGCTACACCTTC,CASSTRQGALFYGYTF
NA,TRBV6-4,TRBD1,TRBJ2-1,TGTGCCAGCAGTGCTACAGGGGGCGAGGCCTACAATGAGCAGTTCTTC,CASSATGGEAYNEQFF
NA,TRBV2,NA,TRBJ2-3,TGTGCCAGCAGCCCCACCGGAACCTTCGGTACGCAGTATTTT,CASSPTGTFGTQYF
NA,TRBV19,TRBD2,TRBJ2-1,TGTGCCAGTACGCCTTCGGGTGGGGACCGAGGCCCGGGACTAGGTTCAGCCTACAATGAGCAGTTCTTC,CASTPSGGDRGPGLGSAYNEQFF
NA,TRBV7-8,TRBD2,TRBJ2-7,TGTGCCAGCAGCTTACTTGCGGGAGGGGAGCAGTACTTC,CASSLLAGGEQYF
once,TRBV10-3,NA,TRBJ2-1,TGTGCCATCAGGCGGGGAGACAATGAGCAGTTCTTC,CAIRRGDNEQFF
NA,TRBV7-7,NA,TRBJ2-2,TGTGCTAGCAGCTCTCCACAAAACACCGGGGAGCTGTTTTTT,CASSSPQNTGELFF
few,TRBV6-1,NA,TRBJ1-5,TGTGCCAGCAGTGAAAGCGAGCCCCAGCATTTT,CASSESEPQHF
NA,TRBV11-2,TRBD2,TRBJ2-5,TGTGCCAGCCGGCCAGGGACTAGCGGATATCAAGAGACCCAGTACTTC,CASRPGTSGYQETQYF
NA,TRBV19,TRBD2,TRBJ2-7,TGTGCCAGTAGTACTAGCGGGAGCTCCTACGAGCAGTACTTC,CASSTSGSSYEQYF
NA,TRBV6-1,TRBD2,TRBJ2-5,TGTGCCAGCAGTGAGGGTCCGGGGGGGGGCCAAGAGACCCAGTACTTC,CASSEGPGGGQETQYF
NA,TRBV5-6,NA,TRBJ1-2,TGTGCCAGCAGCTTCCTAGCCTCCGGCTACACCTTC,CASSFLASGYTF
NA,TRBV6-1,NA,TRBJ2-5,TGTGCCAGCAGACAAGAGACCCAGTACTTC,CASRQETQYF
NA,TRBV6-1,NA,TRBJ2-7,TGTGCCAGCAGTGAAGCGTGGCGGGGAGGCTACGAGCAGTACTTC,CASSEAWRGGYEQYF
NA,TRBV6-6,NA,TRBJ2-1,TGTGCCAGCAGACCCGCGAGCTCCTACAATGAGCAGTTCTTC,CASRPASSYNEQFF
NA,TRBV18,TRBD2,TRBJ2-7,TGTGCCAGCTCACCGTCGGGGGGGCTCTACGAGCAGTACTTC,CASSPSGGLYEQYF
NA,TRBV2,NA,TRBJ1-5,TGTGCCAGCAGTGAAGGGACAGTTAGCAATCAGCCCCAGCATTTT,CASSEGTVSNQPQHF
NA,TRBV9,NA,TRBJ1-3,TGTGCCAGCAGCGTAGCTGGGACCACCCCCTGGAACACCATATATTTT,CASSVAGTTPWNTIYF
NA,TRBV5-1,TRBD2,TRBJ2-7,TGCGCCAGCAGCTTGTTAGCGGGAGGTATCTACGAGCAGTACTTC,CASSLLAGGIYEQYF
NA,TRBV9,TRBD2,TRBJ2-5,TGTGCCAGCAGCGCTAGCGGTTTGCCTCAAGAGACCCAGTACTTC,CASSASGLPQETQYF
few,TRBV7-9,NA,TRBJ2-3,TGTGCCAGCAGCCCCCCTACCCGGGATACGCAGTATTTT,CASSPPTRDTQYF
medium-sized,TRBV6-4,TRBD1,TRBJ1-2,TGTGCCAGCTCGGCAACCGGGACAGGGATCTCTGGCTACACCTTC,CASSATGTGISGYTF
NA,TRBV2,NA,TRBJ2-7,TGTGCCAGCAGGGAGGGACCCCAAGCCACTTACGAGCAGTACTTC,CASREGPQATYEQYF
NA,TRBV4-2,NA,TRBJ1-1,TGTGCCAGCAGCCAAGAAGACACAGGTGGCTTTGAAGCTTTCTTT,CASSQEDTGGFEAFF
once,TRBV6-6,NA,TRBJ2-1,TGTGCCAGCACCGCTACCCCCCATGAGCAGTTCTTC,CASTATPHEQFF
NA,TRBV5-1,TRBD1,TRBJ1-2,TGCGCCAGCAGCGGGTCCGGGACAGGGGACTCGGGCTACACCTTC,CASSGSGTGDSGYTF
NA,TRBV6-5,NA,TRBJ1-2,TGTGCCACCGTTGGGGAGGCAGCCAACTATGGCTACACCTTC,CATVGEAANYGYTF
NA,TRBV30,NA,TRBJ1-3,TGTGCCTGGAGTCCCGACCTCCGACTCTCTGGAAACACCATATATTTT,CAWSPDLRLSGNTIYF
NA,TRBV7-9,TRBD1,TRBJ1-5,TGTGCCAGCAGCTCGATGATCACCCGAGGACAGGGGAGGCAGCCCCAGCATTTT,CASSSMITRGQGRQPQHF
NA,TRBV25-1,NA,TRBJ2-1,TGTGCCAGCACCCAAAAGACAGACAATGAGCAGTTCTTC,CASTQKTDNEQFF
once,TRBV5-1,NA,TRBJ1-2,TGCGCCAGCAGCCACCTACAGGGTGCAGACCATGGCTACACCTTC,CASSHLQGADHGYTF
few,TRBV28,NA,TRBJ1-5,TGTGCCAGCAGCCCCGGGACTTATCAGCCCCAGCATTTT,CASSPGTYQPQHF
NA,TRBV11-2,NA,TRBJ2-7,TGTGCCAGCAGCTTAGACCGGGCCACGGTGGCGGAGCAGTACTTC,CASSLDRATVAEQYF
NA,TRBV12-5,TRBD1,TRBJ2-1,TGTGCTAGTGGGTTTATGACAGGGGGCGAGAATGAGCAGTTCTTC,CASGFMTGGENEQFF
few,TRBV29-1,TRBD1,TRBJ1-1,TGCAGCGCCCGGACAGGGGCGAACACTGAAGCTTTCTTT,CSARTGANTEAFF
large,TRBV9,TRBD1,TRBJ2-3,TGTGCCAGCAGCGCGGGACAGGGGGCCCCAGATACGCAGTATTTT,CASSAGQGAPDTQYF